A single TCR beta chain is shown here with its context. This entry belongs to a study of blood T cells in healthy people across ages. Together with a sample-barcoded 5' primer, a J-beta primer mix was included in a second PCR lasting roughly 6 to 12 cycles. TCRdb itself ran the 5' RACE reads through MiXCR, one entry per CDR3 protein. This table has about 1,500,000 distinct CDR3 sequences, over 25% appearing once. The clonotype was recovered from a young woman in good health. The sequencing sample was made of blood.

In nucleotides, the CDR3 is TGTGCCAGCACCTCTGGGGGTAGTAGGGTGGCCAACGTCCTGACTTTC. As protein: CASTSGGSRVANVLTF. The chain has TRBV9 and TRBJ2-6, with D perhaps being TRBD1 or TRBD2 (5 bases each). The length of the CDR3 is 16 residues. Trimming cost V 6 bases and J 6 bases, with 19 bases left between them. CDR1 SGDLS and CDR2 YYNGEE come from the germline V gene.